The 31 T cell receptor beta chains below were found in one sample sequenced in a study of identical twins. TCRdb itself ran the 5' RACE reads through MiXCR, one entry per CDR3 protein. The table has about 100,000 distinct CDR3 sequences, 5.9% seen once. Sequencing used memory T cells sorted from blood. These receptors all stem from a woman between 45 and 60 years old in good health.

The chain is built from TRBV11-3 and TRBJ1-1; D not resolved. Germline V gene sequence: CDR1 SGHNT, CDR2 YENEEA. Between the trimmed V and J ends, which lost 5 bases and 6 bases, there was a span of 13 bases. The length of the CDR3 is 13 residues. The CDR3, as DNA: TGTGCCAGCAGCCCCAACGACGGTCCTGAAGCTTTCTTT. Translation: CASSPNDGPEAFF. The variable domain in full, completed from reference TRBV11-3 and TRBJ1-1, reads EAGVVQSPRYKIIEKKQPVAFWCNPISGHNTLYWYLQNLGQGPELLIRYENEEAVDDSQLPKDRFSAERLKGVDSTLKIQPAELGDSAVYLCASSPNDGPEAFFGQGTRLTVV.

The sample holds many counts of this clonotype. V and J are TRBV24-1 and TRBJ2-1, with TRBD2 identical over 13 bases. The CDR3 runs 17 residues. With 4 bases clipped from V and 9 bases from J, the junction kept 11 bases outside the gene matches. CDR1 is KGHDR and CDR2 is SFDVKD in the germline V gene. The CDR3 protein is CATSDPTSGRPRGEQFF. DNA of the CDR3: TGTGCCACCAGTGACCCGACTAGCGGGAGGCCACGGGGTGAGCAGTTCTTC.

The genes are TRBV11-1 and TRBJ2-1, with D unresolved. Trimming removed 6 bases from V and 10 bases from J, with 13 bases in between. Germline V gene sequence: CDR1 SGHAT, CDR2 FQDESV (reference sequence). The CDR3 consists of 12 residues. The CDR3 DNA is TGTGCCAGCAGTTCGGAGTCGTACGAGCAGTTCTTC. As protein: CASSSESYEQFF. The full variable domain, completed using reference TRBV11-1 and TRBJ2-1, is EAEVAQSPRYKITEKSQAVAFWCDPISGHATLYWYRQILGQGPELLVQFQDESVVDDSQLPKDRFSAERLKGVDSTLKIQPAELGDSAMYLCASSSESYEQFFGPGTRLTVL.

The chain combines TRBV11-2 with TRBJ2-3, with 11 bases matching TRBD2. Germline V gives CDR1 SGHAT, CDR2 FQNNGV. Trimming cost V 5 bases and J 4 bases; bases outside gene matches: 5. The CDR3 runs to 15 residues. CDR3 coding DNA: TGTGCCAGCAGCGTAGCGGGAGGGCCTCCAGATACGCAGTATTTT. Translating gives CASSVAGGPPDTQYF.

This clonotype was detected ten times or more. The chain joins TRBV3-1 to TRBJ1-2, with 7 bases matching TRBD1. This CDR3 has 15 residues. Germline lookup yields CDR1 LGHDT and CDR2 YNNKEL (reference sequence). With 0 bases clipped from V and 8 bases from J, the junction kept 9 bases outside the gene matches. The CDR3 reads CASSQDPRGRGGYTF. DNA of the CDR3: TGTGCCAGCAGCCAAGATCCAAGGGGGCGCGGGGGCTACACCTTC. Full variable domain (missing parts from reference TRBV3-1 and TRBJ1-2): DTAVSQTPKYLVTQMGNDKSIKCEQNLGHDTMYWYKQDSKKFLKIMFSYNNKELIINETVPNRFSPKSPDKAHLNLHINSLELGDSAVYFCASSQDPRGRGGYTFGSGTRLTVV.

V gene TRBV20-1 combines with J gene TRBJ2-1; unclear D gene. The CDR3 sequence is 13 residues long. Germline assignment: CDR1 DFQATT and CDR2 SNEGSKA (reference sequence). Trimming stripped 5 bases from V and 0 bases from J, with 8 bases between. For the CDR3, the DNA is TGCAGTGCTCCATTACTCTCCTACAATGAGCAGTTCTTC. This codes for CSAPLLSYNEQFF.

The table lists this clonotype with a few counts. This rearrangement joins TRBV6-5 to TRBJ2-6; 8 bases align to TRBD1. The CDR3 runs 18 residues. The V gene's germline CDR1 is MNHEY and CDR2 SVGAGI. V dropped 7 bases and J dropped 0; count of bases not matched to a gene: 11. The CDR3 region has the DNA TGTGCCAGCACCAAAGGGGGGACAGGCCTCTCTGGGGCCAACGTCCTGACTTTC. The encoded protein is CASTKGGTGLSGANVLTF.

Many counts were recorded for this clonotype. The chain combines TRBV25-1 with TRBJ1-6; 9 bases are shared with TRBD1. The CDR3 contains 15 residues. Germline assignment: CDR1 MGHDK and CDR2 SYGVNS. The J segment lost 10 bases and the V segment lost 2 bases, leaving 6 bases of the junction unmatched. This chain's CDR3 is CASSESDRGDSPLHF. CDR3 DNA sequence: TGTGCCAGCAGTGAAAGTGACAGGGGGGACTCACCCCTCCACTTT.

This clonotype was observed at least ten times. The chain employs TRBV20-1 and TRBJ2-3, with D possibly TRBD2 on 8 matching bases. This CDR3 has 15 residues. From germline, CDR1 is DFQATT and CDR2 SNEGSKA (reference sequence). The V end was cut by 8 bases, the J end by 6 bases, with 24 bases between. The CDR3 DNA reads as TGCAGTATAGCCAGCGGGAGAGGGGGCCCGGATACGCAGTATTTT. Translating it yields CSIASGRGGPDTQYF.

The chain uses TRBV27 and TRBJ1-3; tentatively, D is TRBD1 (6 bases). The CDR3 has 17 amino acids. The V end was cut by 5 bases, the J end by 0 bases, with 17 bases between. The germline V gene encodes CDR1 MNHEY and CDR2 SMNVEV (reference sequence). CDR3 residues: CASSLTGTLSSGNTIYF. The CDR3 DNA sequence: TGTGCCAGCAGTCTCACCGGGACACTTTCCTCTGGAAACACCATATATTTT.

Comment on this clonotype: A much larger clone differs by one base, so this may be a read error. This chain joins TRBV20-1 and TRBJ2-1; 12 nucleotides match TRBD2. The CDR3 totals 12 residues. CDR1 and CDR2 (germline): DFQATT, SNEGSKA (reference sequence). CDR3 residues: CRGLAGTGDQFF. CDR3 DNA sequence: TGCAGGGGACTAGCGGGCACCGGTGACCAGTTCTTC.

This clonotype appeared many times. CDR3 bases: TGTGCCAGCAGAGCGTCAGGGGGTATAGTCTACGAGCAGTACTTC. Residues: CASRASGGIVYEQYF. This rearrangement joins TRBV12-3 or TRBV12-4 to TRBJ2-7; 7 positions match TRBD1. Trimming removed 6 bases from V and 3 bases from J; junction bases left unmatched: 11. This CDR3 comprises 15 residues.

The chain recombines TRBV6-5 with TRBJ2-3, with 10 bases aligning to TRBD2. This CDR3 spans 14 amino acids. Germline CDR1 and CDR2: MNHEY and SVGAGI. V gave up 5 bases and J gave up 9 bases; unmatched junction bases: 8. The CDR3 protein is CASSPWTSGTTQYF. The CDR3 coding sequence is TGTGCCAGCAGTCCGTGGACTAGCGGTACGACGCAGTATTTT.

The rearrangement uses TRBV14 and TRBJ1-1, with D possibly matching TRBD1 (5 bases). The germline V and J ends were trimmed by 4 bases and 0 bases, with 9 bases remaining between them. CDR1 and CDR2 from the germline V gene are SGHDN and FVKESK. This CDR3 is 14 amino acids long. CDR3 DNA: TGTGCCAGCAGCCCGCGGACAATGAACACTGAAGCTTTCTTT. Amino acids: CASSPRTMNTEAFF.

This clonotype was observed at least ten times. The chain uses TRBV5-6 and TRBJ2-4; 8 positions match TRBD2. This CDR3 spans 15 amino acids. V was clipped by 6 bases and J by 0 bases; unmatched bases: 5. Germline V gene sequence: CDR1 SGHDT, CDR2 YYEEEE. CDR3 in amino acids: CASNIAGLAKNIQYF. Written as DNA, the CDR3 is TGTGCCAGCAATATAGCGGGGCTAGCCAAAAACATTCAGTACTTC.

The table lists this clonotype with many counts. CDR3 protein: CASSRRDRGAQYF. Here the CDR3 DNA reads TGTGCCAGCAGCCGCCGGGACAGGGGAGCGCAGTATTTT. The chain joins TRBV7-9 to TRBJ2-3, with 10 bases fitting TRBD1. J gave up 10 bases and V 5 bases, and 6 bases lay outside the gene matches. Germline lookup yields CDR1 SEHNR and CDR2 FQNEAQ (reference sequence). There are 13 residues in the CDR3.

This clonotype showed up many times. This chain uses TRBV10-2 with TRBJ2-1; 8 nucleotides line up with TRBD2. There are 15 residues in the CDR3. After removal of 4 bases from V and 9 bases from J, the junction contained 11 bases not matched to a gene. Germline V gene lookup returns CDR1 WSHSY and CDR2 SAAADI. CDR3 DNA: TGCGCCAGCAGTGGCCAGGGACTAGGAGGCGGTGAGCAGTTCTTC. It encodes CASSGQGLGGGEQFF.

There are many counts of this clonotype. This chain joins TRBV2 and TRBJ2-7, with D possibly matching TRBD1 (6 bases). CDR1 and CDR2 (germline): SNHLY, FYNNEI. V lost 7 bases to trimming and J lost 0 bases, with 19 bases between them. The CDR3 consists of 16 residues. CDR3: CASTDPGQSSSYEQYF. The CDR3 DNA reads TGTGCCAGCACCGACCCCGGACAGTCGAGCTCCTACGAGCAGTACTTC. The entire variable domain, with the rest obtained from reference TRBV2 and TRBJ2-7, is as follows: EPEVTQTPSHQVTQMGQEVILRCVPISNHLYFYWYRQILGQKVEFLVSFYNNEISEKSEIFDDQFSVERPDGSNFTLKIRSTKLEDSAMYFCASTDPGQSSSYEQYFGPGTRLTVT.

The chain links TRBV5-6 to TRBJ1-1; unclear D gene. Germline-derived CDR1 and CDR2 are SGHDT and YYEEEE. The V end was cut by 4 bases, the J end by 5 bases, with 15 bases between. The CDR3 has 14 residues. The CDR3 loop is CASSRLITGTEAFF. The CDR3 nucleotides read TGTGCCAGCAGCCGACTAATAACCGGGACTGAAGCTTTCTTT.

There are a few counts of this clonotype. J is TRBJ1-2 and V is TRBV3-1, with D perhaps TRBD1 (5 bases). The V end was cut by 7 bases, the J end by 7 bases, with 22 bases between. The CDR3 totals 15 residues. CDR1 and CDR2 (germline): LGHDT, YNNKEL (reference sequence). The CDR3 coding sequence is TGTGCCAGCAAGGGGCCAGGGTTCGGTTCGGGTGGCTACACCTTC. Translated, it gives CASKGPGFGSGGYTF.

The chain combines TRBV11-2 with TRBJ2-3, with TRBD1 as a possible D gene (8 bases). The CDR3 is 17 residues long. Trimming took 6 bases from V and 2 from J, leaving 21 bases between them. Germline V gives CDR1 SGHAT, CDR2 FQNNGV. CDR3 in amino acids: CASRKKDREGYTDTQYF. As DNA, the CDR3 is TGTGCCAGCAGGAAGAAGGACAGGGAGGGCTACACAGATACGCAGTATTTT. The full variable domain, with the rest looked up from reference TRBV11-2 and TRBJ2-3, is EAGVAQSPRYKIIEKRQSVAFWCNPISGHATLYWYQQILGQGPKLLIQFQNNGVVDDSQLPKDRFSAERLKGVDSTLKIQPAKLEDSAVYLCASRKKDREGYTDTQYFGPGTRLTVL.

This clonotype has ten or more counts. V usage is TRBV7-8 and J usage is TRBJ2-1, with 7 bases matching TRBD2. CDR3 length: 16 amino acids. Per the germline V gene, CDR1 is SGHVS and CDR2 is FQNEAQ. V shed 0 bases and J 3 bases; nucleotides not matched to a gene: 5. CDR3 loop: CASSLARASGYNEQFF. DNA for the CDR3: TGTGCCAGCAGCTTAGCGCGGGCTAGCGGCTACAATGAGCAGTTCTTC.

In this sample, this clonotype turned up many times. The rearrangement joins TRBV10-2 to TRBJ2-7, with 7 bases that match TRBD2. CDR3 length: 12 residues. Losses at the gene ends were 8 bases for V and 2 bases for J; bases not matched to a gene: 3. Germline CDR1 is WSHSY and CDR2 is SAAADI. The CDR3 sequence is CASGGGPYEQYF. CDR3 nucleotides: TGCGCCAGCGGGGGAGGGCCCTACGAGCAGTACTTC.

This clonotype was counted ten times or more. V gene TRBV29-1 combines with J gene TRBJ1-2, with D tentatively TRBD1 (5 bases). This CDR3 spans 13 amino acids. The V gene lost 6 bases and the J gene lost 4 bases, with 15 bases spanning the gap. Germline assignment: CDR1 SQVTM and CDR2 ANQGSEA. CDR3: CSVKVGGGYGYTF. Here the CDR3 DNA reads TGCAGCGTGAAGGTGGGGGGGGGCTATGGCTACACCTTC.

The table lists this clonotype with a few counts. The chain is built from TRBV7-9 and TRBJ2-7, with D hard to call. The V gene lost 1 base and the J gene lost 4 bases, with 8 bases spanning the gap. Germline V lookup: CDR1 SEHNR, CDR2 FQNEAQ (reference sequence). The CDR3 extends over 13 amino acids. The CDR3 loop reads CASSLGYFYEQYV. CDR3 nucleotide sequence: TGTGCCAGCAGCTTAGGATATTTTTACGAGCAGTACGTC.

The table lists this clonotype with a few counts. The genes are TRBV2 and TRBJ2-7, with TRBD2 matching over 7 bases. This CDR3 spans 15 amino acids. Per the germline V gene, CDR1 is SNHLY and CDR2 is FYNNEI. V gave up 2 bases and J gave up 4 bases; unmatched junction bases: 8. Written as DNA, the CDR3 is TGTGCCAGCAGTGAAAGGGTAGCGGGCCGATACGAGCAGTACGTC. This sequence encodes CASSERVAGRYEQYV.

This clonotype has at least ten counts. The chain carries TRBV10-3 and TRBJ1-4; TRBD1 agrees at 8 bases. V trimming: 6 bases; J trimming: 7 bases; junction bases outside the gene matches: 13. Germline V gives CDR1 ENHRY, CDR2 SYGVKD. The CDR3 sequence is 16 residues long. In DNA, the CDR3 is TGTGCCATCAGCGCTGAGAAGGACAGGGATAGTGAAAAACTGTTTTTT. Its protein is CAISAEKDRDSEKLFF.

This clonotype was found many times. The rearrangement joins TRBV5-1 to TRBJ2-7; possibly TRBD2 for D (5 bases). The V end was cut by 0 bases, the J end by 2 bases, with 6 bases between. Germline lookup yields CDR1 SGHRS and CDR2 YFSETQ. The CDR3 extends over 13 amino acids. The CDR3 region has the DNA TGCGCCAGCAGCTTGGACGGGACCTACGAGCAGTACTTC. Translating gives CASSLDGTYEQYF. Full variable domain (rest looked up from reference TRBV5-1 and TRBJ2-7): KAGVTQTPRYLIKTRGQQVTLSCSPISGHRSVSWYQQTPGQGLQFLFEYFSETQRNKGNFPGRFSGRQFSNSRSEMNVSTLELGDSALYLCASSLDGTYEQYFGPGTRLTVT.

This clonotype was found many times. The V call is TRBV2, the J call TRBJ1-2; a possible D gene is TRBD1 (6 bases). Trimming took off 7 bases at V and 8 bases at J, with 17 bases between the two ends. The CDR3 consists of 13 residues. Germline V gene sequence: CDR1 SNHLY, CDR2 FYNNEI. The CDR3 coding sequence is TGTGCCAGCACCGCACAGGGAGGACGCGGCTACACCTTC. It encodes CASTAQGGRGYTF.

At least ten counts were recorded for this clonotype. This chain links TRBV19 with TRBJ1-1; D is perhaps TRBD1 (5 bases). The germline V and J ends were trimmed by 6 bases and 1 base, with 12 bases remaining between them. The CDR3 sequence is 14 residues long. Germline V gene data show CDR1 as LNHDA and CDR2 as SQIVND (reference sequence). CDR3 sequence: CASSRRGQNTEAFF. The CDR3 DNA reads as TGTGCCAGTAGCCGCCGCGGACAGAACACTGAAGCTTTCTTT.

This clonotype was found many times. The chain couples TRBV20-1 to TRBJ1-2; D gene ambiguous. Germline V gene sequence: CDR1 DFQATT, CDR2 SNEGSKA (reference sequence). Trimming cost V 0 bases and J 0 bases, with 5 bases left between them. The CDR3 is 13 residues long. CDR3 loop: CSARESANYGYTF. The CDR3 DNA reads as TGCAGTGCTAGAGAGTCAGCTAACTATGGCTACACCTTC.